The T cell receptor (beta chain) under discussion was sequenced for a study of blood T cell repertoires in COVID-19. Trimming took 5 bases from V and 4 from J; bases not matched to a gene: 7. There are 14 residues in the CDR3. CDR1 SGDLS and CDR2 YYNGEE come from the germline V gene. Some clones are missing from TCRdb's copy, which holds only in-frame ones; the method was immunoSEQ multiplex PCR. The table has a few hundred thousand clones, 80% to 85% seen once. Material for sequencing was peripheral blood. V and J are TRBV9 and TRBJ1-1, with 8 positions matching TRBD1. This clonotype was sampled from a person aged 65-85 years with COVID-19, enrolled during active disease. The CDR3 sequence: CASSRTGYATEAFF. The CDR3 DNA follows: TGTGCCAGCAGTCGGACAGGGTATGCCACTGAAGCTTTCTTT. Full variable domain (outside the CDR3, taken from reference TRBV9 and TRBJ1-1): DSGVTQTPKHLITATGQRVTLRCSPRSGDLSVYWYQQSLDQGLQFLIQYYNGEERAKGNILERFSAQQFPDLHSELNLSSLELGDSALYFCASSRTGYATEAFFGQGTRLTVV.